This T cell receptor (beta chain) was captured in a study of tissue T cells after allogeneic stem cell transplantation. Sequencing was performed with immunoSEQ multiplex PCR; in TCRdb, only in-frame clones are kept and a portion is missing. In the table there are some 1,500 clones, 85% of which are singletons. V lost 0 bases to trimming and J lost 4 bases; unmatched junction nucleotides: 8. Germline-derived CDR1 and CDR2 are LNHNV and YYDKDF (reference sequence). The CDR3 runs 16 residues. Sequenced material: liver tissue, taken at autopsy. The gene calls are TRBV15 and TRBJ1-2, with TRBD1 matching over 7 bases. The receptor's source is a male patient of 60 years or more with steroid-refractory graft-versus-host disease after an allogeneic stem cell transplant. The graft donor may be the source of some T cells. Written as DNA, the CDR3 is TGTGCCACCAGCAGAGAACCCGGGACAGTGGGCTATGGCTACACCTTC. This sequence encodes CATSREPGTVGYGYTF.